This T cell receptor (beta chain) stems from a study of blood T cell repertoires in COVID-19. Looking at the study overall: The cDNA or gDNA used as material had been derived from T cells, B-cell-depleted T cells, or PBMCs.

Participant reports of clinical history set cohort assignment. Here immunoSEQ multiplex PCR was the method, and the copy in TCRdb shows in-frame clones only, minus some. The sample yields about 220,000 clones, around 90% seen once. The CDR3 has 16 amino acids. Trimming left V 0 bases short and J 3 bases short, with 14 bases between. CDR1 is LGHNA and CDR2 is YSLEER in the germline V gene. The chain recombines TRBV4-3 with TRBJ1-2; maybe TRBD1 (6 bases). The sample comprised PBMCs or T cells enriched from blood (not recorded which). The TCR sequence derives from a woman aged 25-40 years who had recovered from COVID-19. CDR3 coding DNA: TGCGCCAGCAGCCAAGACCCTGGACAGACCTACTATGGCTACACCTTC. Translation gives CASSQDPGQTYYGYTF.